The clone carrying this T cell receptor (beta chain) was detected once. Antigen specificity is unknown. Possible read error: a much larger clone is one base away. The CDR3 does not close with the conserved phenylalanine or tryptophan, likely indicating a read error. TCRdb itself ran the reads through MiXCR, one entry per CDR3 protein. The sample shows about 140,000 distinct CDR3 sequences, 5.5% to 8% of them seen only once. This record comes from a study of T cell repertoires in cytomegalovirus infection. Across the study: The public TCR beta signatures pointed to both CMV infection and matching HLA type. Findings of the study overall: Identification of carriers of CMV plus the relevant HLA was performed using cumulative public TCR beta family frequency. The ex vivo response showed dominance by HLA-C-restricted CMV-specific TCR beta clonotypes.

V was cut by 12 bases and J by 8 bases, with 13 bases left in between. Germline CDR1 reads KGHDR; CDR2 reads SFDVKD. This CDR3 is built from 11 residues. The chain is built from TRBV24-1 and TRBJ2-1; D call uncertain. This clonotype was obtained from a human donor in good health (CMV status not recorded). Some clones in this sample may be carry-over from other donors' samples. The sequenced material came from PBMCs. Here the CDR3 reads CASGDGDEQFC. The CDR3 DNA is TGTGCCTCTGGCGATGGGGATGAGCAGTTCTGC.